The present TCR beta chain was sequenced within a study of T cells in Graves' hyperthyroidism and ophthalmopathy. This clonotype was counted at least ten times. Its antigen is currently unknown. Aged 18 to 65, the patients had hyperthyroidism that was newly diagnosed and had lasted under 2 months. Overall study findings and caveats: Most clonotypes expanded in the thyroid (above 0.001) were also present in blood.

The TCR beta CDR3 regions underwent amplification using RNA transcripts as the source. A first-round RT-PCR of the TCR CDR3 used the HTBI primer set. MiXCR was run by TCRdb on the multiplex PCR reads, yielding one entry per CDR3 protein. The sample has roughly 420,000 distinct CDR3 sequences, about 15% seen once; the top ten hold 7.7%. Germline values: CDR1 MDHEN, CDR2 SYDVKM. The J segment lost 5 bases and the V segment lost 6 bases, leaving 3 bases of the junction unmatched. This CDR3 region has 12 residues. This chain joins TRBV28 and TRBJ2-7, with 8 bases aligning to TRBD1. The sample consisted of blood. This sequence was found in a woman under 30 with Graves' hyperthyroidism. Here the CDR3 DNA reads TGTGCCAGCAGCCAGGACAGGGACGAGCAGTACTTC. Translation: CASSQDRDEQYF.